Detailed here is one T cell receptor beta chain. Generated by immunoSEQ multiplex PCR, the TCRdb table keeps only in-frame clones and is missing some. The sample contains about 56,000 clones, about 95% of which appear only once. This sample was included in a study of technical replicates of blood from a handful of donors. The trim removed 4 bases at V and 5 bases at J, leaving 12 bases unmatched. The germline gives CDR1 SGDLS, CDR2 YYNGEE. The CDR3 extends over 17 amino acids. The chain recombines TRBV9 with TRBJ2-1, with TRBD2 identical over 10 bases. The sequence came from a human donor in good health. Some clones in this sample may be carry-over from other donors' samples. Sequencing used PBMCs. As DNA, the CDR3 is TGTGCCAGCAGCCCGAGCGGGAGGGCCTGGTCTGACAATGAGCAGTTCTTC. This sequence encodes CASSPSGRAWSDNEQFF.